The TCR beta chain under discussion was sequenced for a study of cytomegalovirus exposure and HLA in healthy donors (dated by TCRdb to the late 2010s). Regarding the study in general: According to an earlier analysis of a few hundred of the donors, about 179 million T cells yielded 95 million to 140 million unique TCR beta sequences and less than 300 Gb of sequence data. An early release covering over 500 HLA-typed donors comprised about 300 gigabases of sequencing data and around 80 million unique TCR sequences. Of the roughly 410 genotyped donors, 80% to 90% were placed in the genetic ancestry cluster associated with self-reported Caucasian donors. The aim of the study was to test whether cataloging public T cell receptors could identify signatures of past pathogen exposure. The study used immunosequencing to profile the T cell repertoires of under 700 subjects and linked those repertoires to cytomegalovirus serostatus. Besides the first cohort of 666 subjects, a separate validation cohort made up of around 120 different subjects was used. To predict cytomegalovirus infection status, the study brought together high-throughput TCR immunosequencing, statistical association of individual TCRs with disease status, and machine learning. A later analysis re-analyzed previously published TCR beta repertoires from about 600 donors and added high-resolution HLA genotyping to study TCR occurrence patterns. In the later analysis, no new phenotypic data were used to find candidate immune exposures; instead, reliance was placed on TCR beta sequences and their occurrence across donors. To decide whether each TCR beta V gene segment behaved as functional or pseudogenic, an earlier analysis of approximately 600 of the donors relied on high-throughput TCR beta sequencing. Donor age, sex, ethnicity and CMV serostatus were compiled together with the repertoire data. A later genetic analysis used genome-wide SNP genotypes for about 55% of the 666 donors, treating that subset as a discovery cohort. All discovery cohort repertoires had been generated on a single sequencing platform. HLA typing included class I and class II loci at four-digit resolution. The number of typed donors differed by locus: about 620-640 for A, B, C, DRB1 and DQB1; approximately 520 for DQA1; 600 to 610 for DPA1; and 450 to 480 for DPB1. A handful of DR-DQ haplotypes were treated as single units for association and clustering because of strong linkage in the cohort. On average, about 200,000 unique TCR beta nucleotide sequences were sequenced per donor among roughly 430 genotyped donors of the cohort, with roughly 19% of those sequences being non-productive.

V is reduced by 0 bases and J by 2 bases, leaving a spacing of 12 bases between them. In the germline V gene (reference sequence), CDR1 corresponds to GTSNPN and CDR2 to SVGIG. The CDR3 runs 15 residues from the cysteine to the phenylalanine. Only the CDR3 part of the read is kept: 45 bases, read in frame from the first base. As to this clone: The specificity of this receptor is unknown. No clone much larger than this one lies a single base away; base qualities are absent.

The full study reports these points: For the cohort, immune exposure information was limited to CMV serostatus. The presence/absence analyses assumed that sequencing depth was roughly uniform across donors, and that assumption may not be true. A later analysis reported that several top co-occurrence clusters appeared linked to parvovirus B19, influenza, CMV and Epstein-Barr virus. Across donors, most TCR sequences were observed very rarely, whereas some public TCRs were present in many individuals. It was suggested by the authors that the approach could potentially be generalized to other disease states and immunological phenotypes. When HLA alleles, especially DR and DQ, strongly co-occurred, TCR associations were difficult to assign to individual alleles. According to a later analysis, TCR association rates differed among HLA loci, with DRB1 alleles showing the most associated TCRs and HLA-C alleles showing the fewest. The cohort was sequenced for TCR beta chains only, and without alpha or paired-chain data the features that could be detected were limited. A further reported finding was that TCR beta sequences accurately predicted the HLA-A and HLA-B alleles for most subjects in the first cohort. Because counts were too low, seventeen rarely observed V segments, including chromosome 9 orphons, were excluded from the earlier analysis of a few hundred of the donors. At a false discovery rate of 0.05, a later analysis linked around 15,000 TCR beta sequences to specific HLA alleles. A total of fewer than 200 TCR beta chains were listed by the study as associated with cytomegalovirus. An earlier analysis of approximately 530 of the donors showed that most TCR beta V segments appeared in productive rearrangements either about 87% or about 30% of the time, which broadly matched IMGT annotations. A cluster of highly shared sequence variants was judged likely to represent a technical artifact of the sequencing pipeline. Because the 87-base-pair reads could not distinguish some IMGT-functional V segments, including TRBV6-2 and TRBV6-3, those segments were excluded. A later analysis found that HLA-associated TCR beta chains were more clonally expanded and had lower generation probabilities than equally common non-associated chains. Most CMV-associated TCR beta chains appeared to be HLA-restricted in a later analysis, and the HLA associations seemed to be driven largely by CMV exposure. Compared with the roughly 600-donor mean, donors in an Asian-associated ancestry cluster had fewer N-insertions in productive TCRs, according to a later genetic analysis. Cytomegalovirus status was reported to be diagnosed by the classifier with high specificity and sensitivity in both the original and validation cohorts. Correlated functional status among segregating V segments might be attributable to linkage disequilibrium, but an unknown experimental factor could not be ruled out. HLA typing was unavailable for some donors at each locus, so association tests used only the typed subset. A later genetic analysis associated a missense DCLRE1C variant with V-gene and J-gene trimming of TCR beta chains, and an independent cohort replicated the association. In vitro tests confirmed that a few of the cytomegalovirus-associated TCR beta chains recognize cytomegalovirus antigens.

The cohort consisted of fewer than 700 healthy bone marrow donors. All cohort members were sampled while nominally healthy, although unrecorded immune exposures were likely present. The donor tested CMV seropositive and was one of the 289 seropositive cohort members. Every donor gave a peripheral blood sample, and the peripheral blood mononuclear cells from that sample were used for TCR beta sequencing. Genomic DNA was extracted from the blood cell samples with the Qiagen DNeasy Blood Extraction Kit. Library preparation was by the immunoSEQ multiplex PCR assay. A mixture of 60 forward primers for TCR Vbeta segments and 13 reverse primers for TCR Jbeta segments was used in the multiplex PCR. A multiplex PCR assay on genomic DNA amplified the CDR3 region of rearranged TCR beta genes. Amplified TCR beta libraries were sequenced as 87-base-pair reads on the Illumina HiSeq System. Per the source publication's procedure: A later analysis tallied 80 million to 95 million unique TCR beta chains across the 610 or so repertoires, and 10 million to 11 million of those chains were shared by two or more donors. To remove PCR and sequencing errors, raw reads were error-corrected and collapsed into unique sequences using a nearest-neighbor algorithm that merged closely related sequences. CDR3 sequences were aligned to IMGT reference sequences to assign V, D and J gene segments. Each retained sequence needed at least a six-nucleotide match to both a V gene segment and a J gene segment. A rearrangement counted as productive if the CDR3 had no stop codons and remained in frame with V and J, and every other rearrangement counted as non-productive. Following IMGT convention, CDR3 was defined as the stretch from the second conserved V-encoded cysteine to the conserved J-encoded phenylalanine. In an earlier analysis of some 550 of the donors, sequences lacking an unambiguous match to a single V gene segment were excluded. In an earlier analysis of almost 600 of the donors, a V segment was called functional when productive rearrangements were above 56.7%, and segregating when the standard deviation between donors exceeded 5%. A statistical classification framework was built to diagnose cytomegalovirus status from the catalog of TCR beta chain sequences. V and J gene assignment, in a later analysis, came from comparing TCR nucleotide sequences with IMGT/GENE-DB human TR gene sequences. Using the TCRdist pipeline, a later analysis assigned CDR3 sequences along with most-parsimonious VDJ recombination scenarios. A later analysis defined each TCR beta chain by its CDR3 amino acid sequence plus V-gene family, and excluded reads lacking a unique V-gene family. To address suspected cross-contamination and a sequencing artifact, a later analysis removed a few hundred highly shared, low-generation-probability nucleotide sequences. A later analysis calculated a clonal expansion index for each public chain from normalized within-repertoire ranks of inferred template counts. A later analysis computed generation probabilities with a VDJ recombination model fitted to out-of-frame rearrangements, and checked the results against IGoR. Hypergeometric tests were used in a later analysis to score TCR-TCR, TCR-HLA and TCR-CMV co-occurrence, with a repertoire-size bias correction applied to the TCR pairs. To estimate false discovery rates, a later analysis permuted the HLA or CMV assignments 20 times. In a later analysis, co-occurring TCRs were grouped using DBSCAN, with TCRdist sequence similarity added in when clustering inside HLA-allele-positive subsets. Co-occurrence clustering excluded repertoires with fewer than 30,000 or more than 120,000 public chains, plus five with anomalous nucleotide sharing. Held by TCRdb, this immuneACCESS table contains in-frame sequences only and omits some clones. Under half of the omission traces to an unresolved V gene where checked; the cause of the rest is unknown. The V and J calls and clone size come from that table; D and trimming were worked out from the DNA. The table for this sample lists hundreds of thousands of clones; around 80% of them were counted only once. The ten top clones hold 2.5% to 3% of the sample.

The sequence links TRBV30 to TRBJ2-3, with a tentative D gene TRBD1 over 7 matching bases. The material sequenced was PBMCs. This TCR derives from a woman in her fifties or sixties in good health and CMV-seropositive. The DNA sequence reads TGTGCCTGGAGTGTTTCAGGGGGGATCACAGATACGCAGTATTTT. Its protein is CAWSVSGGITDTQYF.